The source of this T cell receptor (beta chain) is a study of CD8+ T cells in alopecia areata. CDR1 and CDR2 (germline): SQVTM, ANQGSEA. The CDR3 spans 13 residues. V was clipped by 0 bases and J by 5 bases, with 10 bases between them. cDNA reverse transcribed from extracted RNA served as the sequencing template. Clones were sequenced by immunoSEQ multiplex PCR, and TCRdb holds only the in-frame ones, with some missing. This table has about 110,000 clones, approximately 61% appearing once. Sequenced material: NKG2D-low CD8+ T cells sorted from blood. The TCR comes from a human donor with alopecia areata. The chain has TRBV29-1 and TRBJ1-1; D possibly corresponds to TRBD1 (5 bases). The CDR3 region is CSVEDWGSTEAFF. CDR3 DNA: TGCAGCGTTGAAGATTGGGGGAGTACTGAAGCTTTCTTT.